The 29 T cell receptor beta chains below were found in one sample sequenced in a study of regulatory T cells in long-lasting Graves disease. According to the study, TCR beta libraries were built with iRepertoire HTBI primers and CDR3-region Arm-PCR. Using its own MiXCR run on the multiplex PCR reads, TCRdb lists one record per CDR3 protein. The repertoire holds 440,000 or so distinct CDR3 sequences, with 15% as singletons. Time point described: newly diagnosed GD, antithyroid drugs for less than 3 months. PBMC RNA was the source of the TCR library. The same data also contributed to another study, on T cells in Graves' hyperthyroidism and ophthalmopathy.

Source: peripheral blood mononuclear cells (PBMCs), taken at new diagnosis, from a patient treated with antithyroid drugs. These receptors came from a woman younger than 45 with Graves disease.

The chain recombines TRBV19 with TRBJ1-2; TRBD1 matches at 7 bases. The CDR3 runs to 15 residues. Trimming took 5 bases from V and 2 from J; bases not matched to a gene: 8. Per germline, CDR1 LNHDA and CDR2 SQIVND (reference sequence). The CDR3 DNA reads as TGTGCCAGTAGTCCCCAGGACAGGCCAAACTATGGCTACACCTTC. This sequence encodes CASSPQDRPNYGYTF.

In its sample, this clonotype was seen many times. The chain joins TRBV19 to TRBJ1-1; a weak D match, TRBD1 (5 bases). Looked up from germline, CDR1 is LNHDA and CDR2 is SQIVND (reference sequence). The CDR3 runs 13 residues. The germline V and J ends were trimmed by 4 bases and 1 base, with 7 bases remaining between them. CDR3 region: CASSRQWNTEAFF. The CDR3 DNA reads TGTGCCAGTAGTAGACAGTGGAACACTGAAGCTTTCTTT.

This clonotype was seen ten or more times. The V and J genes are TRBV12-3 or TRBV12-4 and TRBJ2-7, with D perhaps TRBD1 or TRBD2 (5 bases each). Trimming stripped 6 bases from V and 5 bases from J, with 14 bases between. This CDR3 spans 13 amino acids. The CDR3 DNA reads TGTGCCAGCAGCGGAGAGGGACGGAACGAGCAGTACTTC. Protein sequence: CASSGEGRNEQYF.

The sample holds many counts of this clonotype. This chain uses TRBV2 with TRBJ2-1; 7 positions agree with TRBD2. This CDR3 is built from 14 residues. In germline, CDR1 is SNHLY, CDR2 FYNNEI. With 8 bases clipped from V and 7 bases from J, the junction kept 11 bases outside the gene matches. The CDR3: CASGVGGSLNEQFF. The CDR3 DNA reads TGTGCCAGCGGGGTGGGGGGGAGTTTAAATGAGCAGTTCTTC.

This clonotype occurred many times. The chain joins TRBV12-3 or TRBV12-4 to TRBJ1-5, with TRBD1 as a possible D gene (5 bases). Trimming removed 5 bases at V and 6 bases at J, with 17 bases between. The length of the CDR3 is 15 residues. The CDR3 loop is CASSLSRGAGQPQHF. CDR3 DNA sequence: TGTGCCAGCAGTCTTTCTCGCGGGGCGGGTCAGCCCCAGCATTTT.

V usage is TRBV28 and J usage is TRBJ2-1, with TRBD2 as a possible D gene (5 bases). Germline values: CDR1 MDHEN, CDR2 SYDVKM. This CDR3 spans 15 amino acids. Deletions cut 6 bases from V and 9 bases from J, with 21 bases between. CDR3 loop: CASSSRAGKGGEQFF. The CDR3 DNA reads TGTGCCAGCAGCTCGCGGGCAGGCAAAGGTGGTGAGCAGTTCTTC. Variable domain in full (rest from reference TRBV28 and TRBJ2-1): DVKVTQSSRYLVKRTGEKVFLECVQDMDHENMFWYRQDPGLGLRLIYFSYDVKMKEKGDIPEGYSVSREKKERFSLILESASTNQTSMYLCASSSRAGKGGEQFFGPGTRLTVL.

Points on this clonotype: A much bigger clone sits one base away, suggesting this may be a read error. The chain links TRBV10-3 to TRBJ1-2; D unresolved. Trimming left V 3 bases short and J 7 bases short, with 9 bases between. The length of the CDR3 is 12 residues. Germline V gene data show CDR1 as ENHRY and CDR2 as SYGVKD. The CDR3 here is CAISDWRVGYTF. The CDR3, as DNA: TGTGCCATCAGTGATTGGAGGGTTGGCTACACCTTC.

The genes are TRBV7-8 and TRBJ2-1, with 11 bases matching TRBD2. Trimming cost V 2 bases and J 6 bases; bases outside gene matches: 3. CDR1 is SGHVS and CDR2 is FQNEAQ in the germline V gene. The CDR3 extends over 15 amino acids. The CDR3 here is CASSLSSGRINEQFF. DNA of the CDR3: TGTGCCAGCAGCTTATCTAGCGGGAGGATCAATGAGCAGTTCTTC.

This rearrangement joins TRBV24-1 to TRBJ1-4; D perhaps matches TRBD1 (6 bases). The CDR3 loop spans 17 amino acids. From germline, CDR1 is KGHDR and CDR2 SFDVKD. V dropped 9 bases and J dropped 3 bases, with 22 bases sitting between them. The CDR3, as DNA: TGTGCCACCTCGGCGGGGGGCAATACAGGGCCTAATGAAAAACTGTTTTTT. Translation gives CATSAGGNTGPNEKLFF.

This clonotype was recorded at least ten times. The chain employs TRBV11-1 and TRBJ2-7, with TRBD2 identical over 8 bases. Per germline, CDR1 SGHAT and CDR2 FQDESV (reference sequence). This CDR3 contains 19 residues. Trimming cost V 7 bases and J 1 base; bases outside gene matches: 21. CDR3 DNA sequence: TGTGCCAGCACCCTGCAGAAGCGTGCAGAGCGGGAGATATCCTACGAGCAGTACTTC. This encodes CASTLQKRAEREISYEQYF.

The chain has TRBV5-1 and TRBJ2-3; TRBD1 aligns across 7 bases. Germline assignment: CDR1 SGHRS and CDR2 YFSETQ. Trimming removed 6 bases from V and 3 bases from J; junction bases left unmatched: 10. The length of the CDR3 is 15 residues. The DNA for the CDR3 is TGCGCCAGCACACGGACAGGCCTAGCAACAGATACGCAGTATTTT. Translating gives CASTRTGLATDTQYF.

There are a few counts of this clonotype. The rearrangement joins TRBV13 to TRBJ2-7, with D perhaps matching TRBD1 or TRBD2 (5 bases each). The CDR3 sequence is 14 residues long. The V end lost 5 bases, the J end lost 2 bases, and 13 bases lay between the germline ends. Per germline, CDR1 PRHDT and CDR2 FYEKMQ (reference sequence). The CDR3, as DNA: TGTGCCAGCAGCCCTCTGGTGGGGGCCTACGAGCAGTACTTC. As protein: CASSPLVGAYEQYF. Based on the CDR3 plus reference TRBV13 and TRBJ2-7, the full variable domain is AAGVIQSPRHLIKEKRETATLKCYPIPRHDTVYWYQQGPGQDPQFLISFYEKMQSDKGSIPDRFSAQQFSDYHSELNMSSLELGDSALYFCASSPLVGAYEQYFGPGTRLTVT.

The chain carries TRBV20-1 and TRBJ1-2; D remains ambiguous. Deletions cut 7 bases from V and 0 bases from J, with 18 bases between. Germline V gene lookup returns CDR1 DFQATT and CDR2 SNEGSKA (reference sequence). The CDR3 is 15 residues long. The CDR3 bases are TGCAGTGGCAAGCCCTATCAGGAGTCTAACTATGGCTACACCTTC. Protein: CSGKPYQESNYGYTF.

With respect to this clonotype: This may arise from a read error, as a much more abundant clone is one base away. This CDR3 reads CASGLGQGGGETQYF. CDR3 DNA sequence: TGTGCCAGCGGCTTGGGCCAAGGAGGGGGAGAGACCCAGTACTTC. The genes are TRBV5-8 and TRBJ2-5; D tentatively fits TRBD1 or TRBD2 (6 bases each). The CDR3 loop spans 15 amino acids. Germline V gene sequence: CDR1 SGHTS, CDR2 YDEGEE.

This clonotype came up many times. The chain couples TRBV12-3 or TRBV12-4 to TRBJ2-5; possible D gene TRBD2, 6 bases. The V end lost 6 bases, the J end lost 7 bases, and 15 bases lay between the germline ends. The CDR3 contains 13 residues. CDR3 nucleotide sequence: TGTGCCAGCAGACAGACTAGTTCAGTGACCCAGTACTTC. Translated, it gives CASRQTSSVTQYF.

This chain links TRBV13 with TRBJ1-6, with D perhaps TRBD1 (5 bases). The CDR3 contains 14 residues. Trimming left V 4 bases short and J 13 bases short, with 17 bases between. Germline V CDR1 and CDR2: PRHDT, FYEKMQ (reference sequence). For the CDR3, the DNA is TGTGCCAGCAGCTCCGGGACGGATTCTTTTCCCCTCCACTTT. This encodes CASSSGTDSFPLHF.

In its sample, this clonotype was seen many times. The rearrangement links TRBV5-1 to TRBJ2-3; 12 nucleotides line up with TRBD2. CDR1 and CDR2 (germline): SGHRS, YFSETQ. With V trimmed by 4 bases and J by 0 bases, 3 bases remained unmatched. The CDR3 loop spans 16 amino acids. Here the CDR3 DNA reads TGCGCCAGCAGCCATGGGACTAGCGGGAGCACAGATACGCAGTATTTT. Its protein is CASSHGTSGSTDTQYF.

This clonotype was recorded many times. The chain combines TRBV18 with TRBJ2-1; perhaps TRBD2 as D (5 bases). Between the trimmed V and J ends, which lost 2 bases and 6 bases, there was a span of 8 bases. The CDR3 loop spans 13 amino acids. CDR1 is KGHSH, CDR2 LQKENI, per germline. CDR3: CASSPLAPNEQFF. CDR3 nucleotide sequence: TGTGCCAGCTCACCATTAGCGCCCAATGAGCAGTTCTTC.

This clonotype appeared many times. CDR3 in DNA: TGTGCCAGCAGCCCCCGGGACGGAGATACGCAGTATTTT. Protein sequence: CASSPRDGDTQYF. The J gene is TRBJ2-3, the V gene TRBV3-1; TRBD1 or TRBD2 may be the D gene (5 bases each). CDR3 length equals 13 residues. The germline V and J ends were trimmed by 4 bases and 5 bases, with 10 bases remaining between them. Germline CDR1 is LGHDT and CDR2 is YNNKEL (reference sequence).

This clonotype was recorded at least ten times. The chain carries TRBV5-1 and TRBJ2-7, with D maybe TRBD2 (6 bases). This CDR3 is built from 13 residues. Germline V lookup: CDR1 SGHRS, CDR2 YFSETQ. Deletions cut 4 bases from V and 0 bases from J, with 8 bases between. The CDR3 coding sequence is TGCGCCAGCAGCGGGAGGAGCTCCTACGAGCAGTACTTC. As protein: CASSGRSSYEQYF.

Regarding this clonotype: A read error is likely here: a far larger clone is one base away. J is TRBJ2-7 and V is TRBV11-1; 7 bases map to TRBD1. Looked up from germline, CDR1 is SGHAT and CDR2 is FQDESV (reference sequence). This CDR3 is 15 amino acids long. The CDR3 nucleotides are TGCGCCAGCAGCGGTAAGGACAGGAGCTCCTACGAGCAGTGCTTC. This encodes CASSGKDRSSYEQCF.

The chain joins TRBV5-1 to TRBJ1-5; D not resolved. Germline V gene sequence: CDR1 SGHRS, CDR2 YFSETQ. The CDR3 contains 15 residues. Trimming shortened V by 4 bases and J by 0 bases, and 11 bases separated the two germline ends. The CDR3 sequence is CASSPDGPSNQPQHF. The CDR3 DNA reads as TGCGCCAGCAGCCCCGATGGGCCTAGCAATCAGCCCCAGCATTTT.

This clonotype was counted at least ten times. V and J are TRBV3-1 and TRBJ1-5; no clear D. Germline V CDR1 and CDR2: LGHDT, YNNKEL (reference sequence). This CDR3 is built from 13 residues. V was cut by 0 bases and J by 7 bases, with 7 bases left in between. CDR3: CASSQDRVQPQHF. For the CDR3, the DNA is TGTGCCAGCAGCCAAGATCGGGTCCAGCCCCAGCATTTT. Combining the CDR3 with reference TRBV3-1 and TRBJ1-5 gives the whole variable domain DTAVSQTPKYLVTQMGNDKSIKCEQNLGHDTMYWYKQDSKKFLKIMFSYNNKELIINETVPNRFSPKSPDKAHLNLHINSLELGDSAVYFCASSQDRVQPQHFGDGTRLSIL.

Ten or more counts support this clonotype. The chain joins TRBV20-1 to TRBJ2-1, with no clear D. This CDR3 is built from 15 residues. Germline CDR1 DFQATT, CDR2 SNEGSKA (reference sequence). Trimming shortened V by 1 base and J by 0 bases, and 10 bases separated the two germline ends. In DNA form, the CDR3 reads TGCAGTGCTAGAGCCGGAACCCGCTCCTACAATGAGCAGTTCTTC. This codes for CSARAGTRSYNEQFF.

This chain uses TRBV7-9 with TRBJ2-6; D call uncertain. This CDR3 has 14 amino acids. Trimming stripped 5 bases from V and 2 bases from J, with 7 bases between. Germline V lookup: CDR1 SEHNR, CDR2 FQNEAQ (reference sequence). The CDR3 spells CASSLHAGANVLTF. The DNA of the CDR3 is TGTGCCAGCAGCCTACACGCTGGGGCCAACGTCCTGACTTTC.

This clonotype turned up a few times. The J gene is TRBJ1-5, the V gene TRBV6-1, with D possibly matching TRBD1 (5 bases). V was trimmed by 5 bases and J by 3 bases, leaving 23 bases between them. The CDR3 is 18 amino acids. The germline V gene encodes CDR1 MNHNS and CDR2 SASEGT. The CDR3 nucleotides are TGTGCCAGCAGTTTCCCCTCGGCACGGGGGAACCCCAATCAGCCCCAGCATTTT. Residues: CASSFPSARGNPNQPQHF.

This clonotype was observed at least ten times. The chain carries TRBV2 and TRBJ1-5; D not resolved. The length of the CDR3 is 13 residues. Germline assignment: CDR1 SNHLY and CDR2 FYNNEI. V lost 5 bases to trimming and J lost 4 bases, with 9 bases between them. For the CDR3, the DNA is TGTGCCAGCAGTAGCTCATATAATCAGCCCCAGCATTTT. This encodes CASSSSYNQPQHF.

This clonotype was found many times. This chain links TRBV7-8 with TRBJ1-1; D not resolved. V lost 0 bases and J lost 1, with 9 bases in between. The CDR3 contains 15 residues. CDR1 SGHVS and CDR2 FQNEAQ come from the germline V gene. The CDR3 DNA sequence: TGTGCCAGCAGCTTAGCAAGGGCGGGGAACACTGAAGCTTTCTTT. Its protein is CASSLARAGNTEAFF.

As for this clonotype: This sequence may be a read error, since a much larger clone differs from it by one base. The V gene is TRBV18, the J gene TRBJ2-1; no clear D gene. The germline V gene has CDR1 KGHSH and CDR2 LQKENI. This CDR3 region has 12 residues. The germline V and J ends were trimmed by 4 bases and 13 bases, with 14 bases remaining between them. CDR3 in amino acids: CASSHNQETQFF. CDR3 in DNA: TGTGCCAGCTCACACAACCAAGAGACCCAGTTCTTC.